A single sample gave rise to the 23 T cell receptor beta chains below, sequenced in a study of cytomegalovirus exposure and HLA in healthy donors. PCR primers comprised 60 Vbeta and 13 Jbeta primers. Some clones are missing from TCRdb's copy, which holds only in-frame ones; the method was immunoSEQ multiplex PCR. The sample includes 160,000 or so clones, around 81% of them seen just once. The sequenced sample consisted of PBMCs. The source is a young woman in good health and CMV-seropositive.

The chain uses TRBV5-1 and TRBJ2-2; 7 bases are a match to TRBD1. The CDR3 is made up of 17 amino acids. Germline loops: CDR1 SGHRS, CDR2 YFSETQ. V was clipped by 0 bases and J by 1 base; unmatched bases: 6. The CDR3 region is CASSLDLTGVNTGELFF. DNA of the CDR3: TGCGCCAGCAGCTTGGATCTTACAGGGGTGAACACCGGGGAGCTGTTTTTT.

This clone was observed a handful of times. The genes are TRBV10-3 and TRBJ1-1; possible D gene TRBD1, 5 bases. V gave up 9 bases and J gave up 1 base, with 12 bases separating them. CDR3 length equals 13 residues. Germline-derived CDR1 and CDR2 are ENHRY and SYGVKD. Here the CDR3 DNA reads TGTGCCATTGCGGGGGTAAAGAACACTGAAGCTTTCTTT. Protein: CAIAGVKNTEAFF.

V and J are TRBV30 and TRBJ1-2; D possibly corresponds to TRBD1 (6 bases). Between the trimmed V and J ends, which lost 5 bases and 4 bases, there was a span of 20 bases. The germline V gene has CDR1 GTSNPN and CDR2 SVGIG (reference sequence). The CDR3 sequence is 15 residues long. The CDR3 DNA sequence: TGTGCCTGGGACGAGGGTTTACAGGGTTTCTATGGCTACACCTTC. Translating gives CAWDEGLQGFYGYTF.

The chain carries TRBV6-5 and TRBJ2-3; a weak D match, TRBD2 (6 bases). Trimming took off 5 bases at V and 2 bases at J, with 14 bases between the two ends. Germline-derived CDR1 and CDR2 are MNHEY and SVGAGI. CDR3 length equals 15 residues. The CDR3 bases are TGTGCCAGCAGTGGAACTAGCTTTCACACAGATACGCAGTATTTT. It codes for CASSGTSFHTDTQYF.

CDR3 protein: CASSHTMDRDAYEQYF. The CDR3 DNA reads TGTGCCAGCAGCCATACAATGGACAGGGACGCCTACGAGCAGTACTTC. The gene calls are TRBV28 and TRBJ2-7; 8 bases agree with TRBD1. The germline V gene has CDR1 MDHEN and CDR2 SYDVKM. The CDR3 runs 16 residues. With V trimmed by 6 bases and J by 2 bases, 12 bases remained unmatched. Combining the CDR3 with reference TRBV28 and TRBJ2-7 gives the whole variable domain DVKVTQSSRYLVKRTGEKVFLECVQDMDHENMFWYRQDPGLGLRLIYFSYDVKMKEKGDIPEGYSVSREKKERFSLILESASTNQTSMYLCASSHTMDRDAYEQYFGPGTRLTVT.

Here the CDR3 DNA reads TGTGCCAGTAGTATACAGGGTTATGAGCAGTTCTTC. It specifies CASSIQGYEQFF. The chain has TRBV19 and TRBJ2-1, with D possibly TRBD1 on 5 matching bases. CDR3 size: 12 residues. Germline loops: CDR1 LNHDA, CDR2 SQIVND (reference sequence). The V and J ends lost 2 bases and 8 bases respectively, with 7 bases between them.

V usage is TRBV9 and J usage is TRBJ2-7; a possible D gene is TRBD2 (7 bases). The CDR3 runs 13 residues. Trimming shortened V by 4 bases and J by 6 bases, and 14 bases separated the two germline ends. Germline CDR1 reads SGDLS; CDR2 reads YYNGEE. CDR3 coding DNA: TGTGCCAGCAGCAGCGGCGGGGGCTCCGAGCAGTACTTC. Translation: CASSSGGGSEQYF.

The chain joins TRBV4-2 to TRBJ1-6; 9 bases match TRBD1. The V and J ends lost 3 bases and 9 bases, in that order; junction bases with no gene match: 9. Germline V CDR1 and CDR2: LGHNA, YNFKEQ. This CDR3 is built from 16 residues. This CDR3 is CASSHTPGQGGSPLHF. CDR3 sequence (DNA): TGTGCCAGCAGCCATACCCCGGGACAGGGTGGTTCACCCCTCCACTTT.

The V call is TRBV2, the J call TRBJ1-2; 8 nucleotides match TRBD1. The V gene end was trimmed by 8 bases and the J gene end by 8 bases; junction bases not matched to a gene: 16. CDR1 and CDR2 (germline): SNHLY, FYNNEI. This CDR3 is built from 15 residues. CDR3 nucleotide sequence: TGTGCCAGCCAGGGGGCGAGGGGGCCGCTAGGAGGCTACACCTTC. It specifies CASQGARGPLGGYTF.

The J gene is TRBJ1-5, the V gene TRBV6-6; 9 bases are a match to TRBD1. The CDR3 consists of 14 residues. Germline V gene data show CDR1 as MNHNY and CDR2 as SVGAGI (reference sequence). V was clipped by 7 bases and J by 4 bases; unmatched bases: 5. CDR3 loop: CASIPDRGNQPQHF. In DNA form, the CDR3 reads TGTGCCAGCATTCCCGACAGGGGGAATCAGCCCCAGCATTTT.

The chain is built from TRBV7-6 and TRBJ2-7; 9 bases align to TRBD1. The CDR3 totals 14 residues. The V gene end was trimmed by 2 bases and the J gene end by 2 bases; junction bases not matched to a gene: 1. Germline V gene data show CDR1 as SGHVS and CDR2 as FNYEAQ. The CDR3 DNA is TGTGCCAGCAGCTTATGGGACAGGGCCTACGAGCAGTACTTC. Translated, it gives CASSLWDRAYEQYF.

The chain couples TRBV6-5 to TRBJ2-3; D is unresolved. Germline CDR1 and CDR2: MNHEY and SVGAGI. CDR3 size: 16 residues. The ends were cut back, 2 bases at V and 3 bases at J, with 15 bases in the middle. This CDR3 reads CASSYPASERTDTQYF. The CDR3 bases are TGTGCCAGCAGTTACCCAGCATCGGAGAGGACAGATACGCAGTATTTT.

The V call is TRBV19, the J call TRBJ2-5; 8 nucleotides match TRBD1. The CDR3 spans 15 residues. Per germline, CDR1 LNHDA and CDR2 SQIVND (reference sequence). After removal of 7 bases from V and 5 bases from J, the junction contained 12 bases not matched to a gene. The DNA for the CDR3 is TGTGCCAGTACACCAGGACAAAACAGGGGGGAGACCCAGTACTTC. Protein product: CASTPGQNRGETQYF. Drawing the rest from reference TRBV19 and TRBJ2-5, the complete variable domain is DGGITQSPKYLFRKEGQNVTLSCEQNLNHDAMYWYRQDPGQGLRLIYYSQIVNDFQKGDIAEGYSVSREKKESFPLTVTSAQKNPTAFYLCASTPGQNRGETQYFGPGTRLLVL.

This clone has only one observation. The V and J genes are TRBV18 and TRBJ2-5; D is perhaps TRBD2 (5 bases). V lost 2 bases to trimming and J lost 1 base, with 14 bases between them. CDR3 size: 16 residues. Germline V gives CDR1 KGHSH, CDR2 LQKENI. As DNA, the CDR3 is TGTGCCAGCTCACCATTCCGGGATGAGGGCCAAGAGACCCAGTACTTC. Protein product: CASSPFRDEGQETQYF.

The V gene is TRBV25-1, the J gene TRBJ2-3; D is unresolved. There are 14 residues in the CDR3. Germline CDR1 and CDR2: MGHDK and SYGVNS. V was clipped by 4 bases and J by 2 bases, with 10 bases between them. The CDR3 nucleotides read TGTGCCAGCAGTGCCAGAACCCCCACAGATACGCAGTATTTT. It yields the protein CASSARTPTDTQYF.

The V and J genes are TRBV19 and TRBJ1-1, with TRBD1 identical over 7 bases. Germline loops: CDR1 LNHDA, CDR2 SQIVND (reference sequence). Trimming cost V 9 bases and J 0 bases; bases outside gene matches: 4. This CDR3 comprises 13 residues. CDR3 bases: TGTGCCAGCCGGGGACAGATGAACACTGAAGCTTTCTTT. This encodes CASRGQMNTEAFF.

The rearrangement links TRBV4-1 to TRBJ1-2, with 8 bases lining up with TRBD1. The CDR3 sequence is 14 residues long. CDR1 is MGHRA and CDR2 is YSYEKL in the germline V gene. With V trimmed by 5 bases and J by 4 bases, 6 bases remained unmatched. The CDR3 is CASSAGTGAYGYTF. The CDR3 region has the DNA TGCGCCAGCAGCGCAGGGACAGGTGCCTATGGCTACACCTTC.

The CDR3 DNA reads TGTGCCAGCAGAGGGAACAGGGGAGGTTACGAGCAGTACTTC. Protein product: CASRGNRGGYEQYF. J is TRBJ2-7 and V is TRBV7-8, with D possibly matching TRBD1 (7 bases). Looked up from germline, CDR1 is SGHVS and CDR2 is FQNEAQ. Between the trimmed V and J ends, which lost 6 bases and 4 bases, there was a span of 16 bases. The CDR3 contains 14 residues.

The table lists this clone with a few counts. The V gene is TRBV9, the J gene TRBJ1-4, with 7 bases aligning to TRBD1. Germline V CDR1 and CDR2: SGDLS, YYNGEE. This CDR3 is built from 15 residues. V lost 3 bases to trimming and J lost 7 bases; unmatched junction nucleotides: 9. Here the CDR3 DNA reads TGTGCCAGCAGCGCCGAGGGGGCGCAGAGTGAAAAACTGTTTTTT. Protein sequence: CASSAEGAQSEKLFF.

The V gene is TRBV7-8, the J gene TRBJ2-5, with 12 bases fitting TRBD1. There are 15 residues in the CDR3. Germline CDR1 reads SGHVS; CDR2 reads FQNEAQ. V shed 4 bases, J shed 5 bases, and the junction held 5 bases outside the gene matches. Here the CDR3 DNA reads TGTGCCAGCAGCTCTCGGGACAGGGGGCGGGAGACCCAGTACTTC. As protein: CASSSRDRGRETQYF.

The CDR3 loop reads CASSQLQGRNQPQHF. CDR3 bases: TGTGCCAGCAGCCAACTTCAGGGCCGCAATCAGCCCCAGCATTTT. The V gene is TRBV4-2, the J gene TRBJ1-5, with a tentative D call TRBD1 (5 bases). Germline values: CDR1 LGHNA, CDR2 YNFKEQ. The CDR3 is 15 residues long. V was trimmed by 2 bases and J by 2 bases, leaving 10 bases between them.

V and J are TRBV19 and TRBJ1-5; D is unclear. V was clipped by 6 bases and J by 0 bases, with 12 bases between them. The CDR3 extends over 15 amino acids. CDR1 LNHDA and CDR2 SQIVND come from the germline V gene (reference sequence). The CDR3 is CASRTAYYSNQPQHF. CDR3 DNA sequence: TGTGCCAGTAGAACAGCTTATTATAGCAATCAGCCCCAGCATTTT.

V and J are TRBV6-5 and TRBJ1-5; D call uncertain. V lost 0 bases, J lost 6 bases, and 9 bases lay in between. The CDR3 is 14 residues long. The V gene's germline CDR1 is MNHEY and CDR2 SVGAGI. The CDR3 loop reads CASSYSSEGQPQHF. The CDR3 bases are TGTGCCAGCAGTTACTCGAGTGAGGGTCAGCCCCAGCATTTT.